This T cell receptor (beta chain) was captured by sequencing in a study of blood T cell repertoires in COVID-19. Study background: Donors in the United States, Italy and Spain gave samples during acute or convalescent COVID-19. Nucleic acid was either cDNA or gDNA, and it came from T cells, B-cell-depleted T cells, or PBMCs.

Germline V gene lookup returns CDR1 KGHDR and CDR2 SFDVKD. V was trimmed by 1 base and J by 3 bases, leaving 3 bases between them. This CDR3 has 12 residues. TCRdb's table, derived via immunoSEQ multiplex PCR, lists solely in-frame clones and lacks some. The table has some 63,000 clones, around 80% seen once. In its sample, this clone was seen a few times. V usage is TRBV24-1 and J usage is TRBJ2-7; D is ambiguous. The sequenced sample was peripheral blood. The TCR originated in a human donor in a cohort sampled during active COVID-19. CDR3 amino acids: CATSDFGYEQYF. The CDR3 nucleotides read TGTGCCACCAGTGATTTCGGCTACGAGCAGTACTTC.